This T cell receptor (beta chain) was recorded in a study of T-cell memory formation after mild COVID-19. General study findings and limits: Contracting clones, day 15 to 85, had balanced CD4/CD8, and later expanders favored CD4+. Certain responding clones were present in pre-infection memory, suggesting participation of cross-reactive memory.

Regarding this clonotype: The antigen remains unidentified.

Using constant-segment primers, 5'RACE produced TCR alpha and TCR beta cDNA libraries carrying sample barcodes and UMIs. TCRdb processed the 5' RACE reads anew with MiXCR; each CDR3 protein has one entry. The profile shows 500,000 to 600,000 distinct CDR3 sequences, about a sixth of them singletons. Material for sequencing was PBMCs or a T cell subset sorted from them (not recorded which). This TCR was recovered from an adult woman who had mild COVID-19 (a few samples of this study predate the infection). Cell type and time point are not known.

The CDR3 is CASSYSGQHQETQYF. The DNA for the CDR3 is TGTGCCAGCAGTTACTCGGGACAGCACCAAGAGACCCAGTACTTC. This chain links TRBV6-6 with TRBJ2-5; TRBD1 matches at 7 bases. The CDR3 totals 15 residues. Germline CDR1 is MNHNY and CDR2 is SVGAGI (reference sequence). Trimming removed 0 bases from V and 0 bases from J; junction bases left unmatched: 1.